Detailed here is one T cell receptor beta chain. This entry is derived from a study of identical twins. Via MiXCR, TCRdb re-called the 5' RACE reads, giving one row per CDR3 protein. The data contain fewer than 250,000 distinct CDR3 sequences, approximately 7.8% of them singletons. These data were likewise used in another study, on yellow fever vaccine responses in identical twins.

The receptor was derived from a woman younger than 30 in good health. The sample was CD8+ T cells sorted from blood.

In nucleotides, the CDR3 is TGTGCCAGCAGTTTAGGGAGAACGTACAATGAGCAGTTCTTC. It codes for CASSLGRTYNEQFF. The V gene is TRBV12-3 or TRBV12-4, the J gene TRBJ2-1, with no clear D. V was trimmed by 1 base and J by 4 bases, leaving 8 bases between them. This CDR3 region has 14 residues.